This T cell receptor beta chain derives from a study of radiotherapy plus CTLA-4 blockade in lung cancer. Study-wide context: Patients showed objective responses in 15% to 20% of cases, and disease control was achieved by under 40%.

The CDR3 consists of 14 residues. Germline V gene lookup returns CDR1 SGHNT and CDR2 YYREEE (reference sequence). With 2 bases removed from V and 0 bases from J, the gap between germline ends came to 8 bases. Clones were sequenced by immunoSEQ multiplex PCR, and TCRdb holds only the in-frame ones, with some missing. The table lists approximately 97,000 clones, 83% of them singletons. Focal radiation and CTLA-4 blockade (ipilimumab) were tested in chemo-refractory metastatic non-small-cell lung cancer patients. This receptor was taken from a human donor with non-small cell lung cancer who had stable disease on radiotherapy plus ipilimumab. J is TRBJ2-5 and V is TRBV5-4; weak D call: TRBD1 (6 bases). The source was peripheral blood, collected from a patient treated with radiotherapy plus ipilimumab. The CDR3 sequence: CASSFRDNQETQYF. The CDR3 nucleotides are TGTGCCAGCAGCTTCCGGGACAACCAAGAGACCCAGTACTTC.